The 28 T cell receptor beta chains presented below share a single source sample, sequenced in a study of blood T cell repertoires in COVID-19. Profiling relied on immunoSEQ multiplex PCR, and the TCRdb table lists in-frame clones only, not all of them. The sample lists 70,000 to 95,000 clones; roughly nine tenths were seen once. Sequencing was performed on peripheral blood. The receptors were sampled from a man in his forties or fifties with COVID-19, enrolled during active disease.

The genes are TRBV27 and TRBJ2-5; D call uncertain. Germline V gives CDR1 MNHEY, CDR2 SMNVEV (reference sequence). V was shortened by 2 bases and J by 3 bases, with 7 bases between the two germline ends. The CDR3 has 13 amino acids. CDR3 DNA: TGTGCCAGCAGTTTAAACAGTGAAGAGACCCAGTACTTC. This translates into CASSLNSEETQYF.

The CDR3 here is CASSTGGGEQYF. CDR3 DNA: TGTGCCAGCAGCACAGGGGGCGGCGAGCAGTACTTC. V gene TRBV11-3 combines with J gene TRBJ2-7; 9 bases match TRBD1. Germline CDR1 and CDR2: SGHNT and YENEEA. The CDR3 spans 12 residues. V trimming: 5 bases; J trimming: 6 bases; junction bases outside the gene matches: 2.

This sequence joins TRBV3-1 (or the pseudogene TRBV3-2) and TRBJ1-1, with D hard to call. Germline V gene lookup returns CDR1 LGHDT and CDR2 YNNKEL (reference sequence). The CDR3 length is 15 residues. Trimming left V 4 bases short and J 1 base short, with 13 bases between. The CDR3 loop is CASSPKWGGNTEAFF. The CDR3 nucleotides read TGTGCCAGCAGCCCGAAGTGGGGAGGGAACACTGAAGCTTTCTTT.

The chain combines TRBV18 with TRBJ2-5, with D tentatively TRBD2 (5 bases). Per germline, CDR1 KGHSH and CDR2 LQKENI. V lost 4 bases and J lost 0, with 21 bases in between. This CDR3 is 18 amino acids long. As DNA, the CDR3 is TGTGCCAGCTCACTCCTCTGGACTGGCGATGCCGACCAAGAGACCCAGTACTTC. Translating gives CASSLLWTGDADQETQYF. The full variable domain, completed using reference TRBV18 and TRBJ2-5, is NAGVMQNPRHLVRRRGQEARLRCSPMKGHSHVYWYRQLPEEGLKFMVYLQKENIIDESGMPKERFSAEFPKEGPSILRIQQVVRGDSAAYFCASSLLWTGDADQETQYFGPGTRLLVL.

This chain links TRBV4-3 with TRBJ2-1; 8 nucleotides line up with TRBD2. The CDR3 runs to 17 residues. V trimming: 0 bases; J trimming: 4 bases; junction bases outside the gene matches: 8. The germline CDR1 and CDR2 sequences are LGHNA and YSLEER. The CDR3 loop is CASSQDWREVVYNEQFF. CDR3 DNA sequence: TGCGCCAGCAGCCAAGATTGGCGGGAGGTTGTGTACAATGAGCAGTTCTTC.

The genes are TRBV2 and TRBJ2-2; D gene ambiguous. This CDR3 is 15 amino acids long. Trimming shortened V by 2 bases and J by 0 bases, and 7 bases separated the two germline ends. The V gene's germline CDR1 is SNHLY and CDR2 FYNNEI. CDR3 bases: TGTGCCAGCAGTGAATTGGCCTCGAACACCGGGGAGCTGTTTTTT. This gives the protein CASSELASNTGELFF. Combining the CDR3 with reference TRBV2 and TRBJ2-2 gives the whole variable domain EPEVTQTPSHQVTQMGQEVILRCVPISNHLYFYWYRQILGQKVEFLVSFYNNEISEKSEIFDDQFSVERPDGSNFTLKIRSTKLEDSAMYFCASSELASNTGELFFGEGSRLTVL.

The chain couples TRBV6-5 to TRBJ2-5, with 9 bases aligning to TRBD1. Trimming cost V 4 bases and J 4 bases; bases outside gene matches: 4. The CDR3 sequence is 14 residues long. Germline loops: CDR1 MNHEY, CDR2 SVGAGI. CDR3 loop: CASSLGTGSETQYF. In DNA, the CDR3 is TGTGCCAGCAGTTTAGGGACAGGGTCAGAGACCCAGTACTTC.

This chain connects TRBV9 to TRBJ2-1; weak D call: TRBD1 (6 bases). The ends were cut back, 0 bases at V and 0 bases at J, with 16 bases in the middle. Germline CDR1 is SGDLS and CDR2 is YYNGEE. The CDR3 has 18 amino acids. CDR3 in amino acids: CASSVDADGQPSYNEQFF. CDR3 nucleotide sequence: TGTGCCAGCAGCGTAGACGCCGACGGACAGCCCTCCTACAATGAGCAGTTCTTC.

The rearrangement links TRBV18 to TRBJ1-3; 7 bases fit TRBD1. CDR3 length: 16 amino acids. V lost 3 bases and J lost 0; bases outside the gene matches: 5. Germline CDR1 KGHSH, CDR2 LQKENI. Here the CDR3 reads CASSPAGQSSGNTIYF. CDR3 coding DNA: TGTGCCAGCTCACCGGCGGGACAGAGCTCTGGAAACACCATATATTTT.

This chain joins TRBV10-3 and TRBJ1-6; perhaps TRBD1 as D (5 bases). Germline V gives CDR1 ENHRY, CDR2 SYGVKD. Trimming took off 11 bases at V and 5 bases at J, with 16 bases between the two ends. The CDR3 is 14 amino acids. CDR3 bases: TGTGCCTCCCAGGCCAGGGCTGATAATTCACCCCTCCACTTT. This sequence encodes CASQARADNSPLHF.

V is TRBV9 and J is TRBJ2-6; D ambiguous. V lost 4 bases to trimming and J lost 4 bases, with 15 bases between them. This CDR3 spans 16 amino acids. CDR1 SGDLS and CDR2 YYNGEE come from the germline V gene. This chain's CDR3 is CASSLETSQGANVLTF. CDR3 coding DNA: TGTGCCAGCAGCCTAGAGACAAGCCAGGGGGCCAACGTCCTGACTTTC.

The chain combines TRBV11-2 with TRBJ1-1, with 7 positions matching TRBD1. CDR1 is SGHAT, CDR2 FQNNGV, per germline. The CDR3 has 16 residues. With 3 bases clipped from V and 0 bases from J, the junction kept 7 bases outside the gene matches. CDR3 region: CASSFPPGQMNTEAFF. In DNA form, the CDR3 reads TGTGCCAGCAGCTTCCCCCCGGGACAGATGAACACTGAAGCTTTCTTT.

This clone was seen just once. V usage is TRBV13 and J usage is TRBJ1-4; weak D call: TRBD1 (5 bases). Trimming pared 6 bases from V and 5 bases from J, leaving 13 bases between. The length of the CDR3 is 14 residues. Germline V lookup: CDR1 PRHDT, CDR2 FYEKMQ (reference sequence). CDR3 loop: CASSTQGWNEKLFF. DNA for the CDR3: TGTGCCAGCAGTACCCAGGGCTGGAATGAAAAACTGTTTTTT.

The rearrangement links TRBV7-9 to TRBJ2-7; D perhaps matches TRBD2 (5 bases). CDR3 length: 13 amino acids. Looked up from germline, CDR1 is SEHNR and CDR2 is FQNEAQ (reference sequence). Trimming took 5 bases from V and 2 from J, leaving 10 bases between them. In DNA, the CDR3 is TGTGCCAGCAGCCTGGTGGAGGCCTACGAGCAGTACTTC. Its protein is CASSLVEAYEQYF.

V usage is TRBV11-3 and J usage is TRBJ1-1; D might be TRBD1 (5 bases). Trimming left V 1 base short and J 5 bases short, with 8 bases between. Looked up from germline, CDR1 is SGHNT and CDR2 is YENEEA. This CDR3 spans 13 amino acids. The CDR3 loop is CASSLAGGTEAFF. The CDR3 DNA is TGTGCCAGCAGCTTAGCCGGGGGTACTGAAGCTTTCTTT.

The chain combines TRBV6-5 with TRBJ1-2; D is ambiguous. Germline V gives CDR1 MNHEY, CDR2 SVGAGI. The V end lost 2 bases, the J end lost 6 bases, and 10 bases lay between the germline ends. The CDR3 has 13 residues. The CDR3 spells CASSYGGNDGYTF. For the CDR3, the DNA is TGTGCCAGCAGTTACGGAGGGAACGATGGCTACACCTTC.

This chain links TRBV7-6 with TRBJ2-7, with TRBD2 matching 10 bases. The CDR3 contains 16 residues. Germline CDR1 SGHVS, CDR2 FNYEAQ. V dropped 1 base and J dropped 6; count of bases not matched to a gene: 9. CDR3 DNA sequence: TGTGCCAGCAGCTTAGGGGCTAGCGGGAGCTTATCCGAGCAGTACTTC. Translated, it gives CASSLGASGSLSEQYF.

The J gene is TRBJ2-5, the V gene TRBV11-1; 7 bases are a match to TRBD2. V lost 5 bases to trimming and J lost 4 bases; unmatched junction nucleotides: 7. Germline V gives CDR1 SGHAT, CDR2 FQDESV (reference sequence). The CDR3 has 14 amino acids. Written as DNA, the CDR3 is TGTGCCAGCAGCCGAGCGGGCGGGAGAGAGACCCAGTACTTC. Protein sequence: CASSRAGGRETQYF.

The chain joins TRBV9 to TRBJ2-7; TRBD2 matches at 7 bases. The CDR3 spans 14 residues. Germline values: CDR1 SGDLS, CDR2 YYNGEE. V shed 0 bases, J shed 5 bases, and the junction held 5 bases outside the gene matches. CDR3 sequence (DNA): TGTGCCAGCAGCGTAGGTCAACGGGGGGACGAGCAGTACTTC. Protein product: CASSVGQRGDEQYF.

The chain joins TRBV5-4 to TRBJ2-7, with TRBD2 matching over 10 bases. V lost 4 bases to trimming and J lost 5 bases; unmatched junction nucleotides: 9. The CDR3 extends over 15 amino acids. Germline V gene data show CDR1 as SGHNT and CDR2 as YYREEE (reference sequence). CDR3 amino acids: CASSNPSGSSNEQYV. Here the CDR3 DNA reads TGTGCCAGCAGCAATCCTAGCGGGAGTTCCAACGAGCAGTACGTC.

The chain has TRBV30 and TRBJ2-7; 8 bases agree with TRBD2. The CDR3 consists of 14 residues. The trim removed 5 bases at V and 4 bases at J, leaving 10 bases unmatched. Germline lookup yields CDR1 GTSNPN and CDR2 SVGIG (reference sequence). CDR3 residues: CAWGAWREDYEQYF. The DNA of the CDR3 is TGTGCCTGGGGGGCCTGGCGGGAGGATTACGAGCAGTACTTC. The entire variable domain, with the rest obtained from reference TRBV30 and TRBJ2-7, is as follows: SQTIHQWPATLVQPVGSPLSLECTVEGTSNPNLYWYRQAAGRGLQLLFYSVGIGQISSEVPQNLSASRPQDRQFILSSKKLLLSDSGFYLCAWGAWREDYEQYFGPGTRLTVT.

The CDR3 region is CAIRPGQINEQFF. The CDR3 DNA reads as TGTGCCATCAGGCCCGGACAGATTAATGAGCAGTTCTTC. The chain recombines TRBV10-3 with TRBJ2-1, with D perhaps TRBD1 (6 bases). Germline values: CDR1 ENHRY, CDR2 SYGVKD. This CDR3 is built from 13 residues. With 6 bases removed from V and 7 bases from J, the gap between germline ends came to 13 bases.

The V and J genes are TRBV5-4 and TRBJ2-3; D is uncertain. CDR3 length: 14 residues. V was shortened by 6 bases and J by 2 bases, with 13 bases between the two germline ends. The germline V gene encodes CDR1 SGHNT and CDR2 YYREEE (reference sequence). The CDR3 loop reads CASNPGLNTDTQYF. For the CDR3, the DNA is TGTGCCAGCAACCCGGGTCTTAACACAGATACGCAGTATTTT.

V is TRBV3-1 (or the pseudogene TRBV3-2) and J is TRBJ1-1; 7 bases map to TRBD1. Germline CDR1 is LGHDT and CDR2 is YNNKEL (reference sequence). The CDR3 loop spans 15 amino acids. After removal of 6 bases from V and 1 base from J, the junction contained 8 bases not matched to a gene. DNA of the CDR3: TGTGCCAGCAGTCCCGGACAGGACGGGAACACTGAAGCTTTCTTT. This codes for CASSPGQDGNTEAFF.

The DNA for the CDR3 is TGTGCCAGCAGCCTGACACTGGCCCTGGGCTCTGGCTACACCTTC. Protein product: CASSLTLALGSGYTF. V and J are TRBV5-5 and TRBJ1-2; D call uncertain. The V gene's germline CDR1 is SGHKS and CDR2 YYEKEE (reference sequence). CDR3 size: 15 residues. V lost 4 bases to trimming and J lost 7 bases, with 20 bases between them. The whole variable domain, remainder taken from reference TRBV5-5 and TRBJ1-2, is DAGVTQSPTHLIKTRGQQVTLRCSPISGHKSVSWYQQVLGQGPQFIFQYYEKEERGRGNFPDRFSARQFPNYSSELNVNALLLGDSALYLCASSLTLALGSGYTFGSGTRLTVV.

The chain recombines TRBV18 with TRBJ1-1; perhaps TRBD1 as D (6 bases). CDR1 KGHSH and CDR2 LQKENI come from the germline V gene. Trimming removed 0 bases at V and 1 base at J, with 9 bases between. This CDR3 is 15 amino acids long. The CDR3 region has the DNA TGTGCCAGCTCACCACCTCCGGGACAGAACACTGAAGCTTTCTTT. The encoded protein is CASSPPPGQNTEAFF. Based on the CDR3 plus reference TRBV18 and TRBJ1-1, the full variable domain is NAGVMQNPRHLVRRRGQEARLRCSPMKGHSHVYWYRQLPEEGLKFMVYLQKENIIDESGMPKERFSAEFPKEGPSILRIQQVVRGDSAAYFCASSPPPGQNTEAFFGQGTRLTVV.

This clone was found once. The chain links TRBV21-1 to TRBJ2-2; the table assigns TRBD2, which was not confirmed against the DNA. TRBV21-1 is listed as a pseudogene. CDR3 length: 20 residues. DNA of the CDR3: TGTGCCAGCAGCCGGGCGCTATGGCTAGCGGGAGTAGTGGGCACCGGGGAGCTGTTTTTT. As protein: CASSRALWLAGVVGTGELFF.

The table lists this clone with a count of one. The rearrangement uses TRBV6-6 and TRBJ2-7, with 11 bases fitting TRBD2. CDR1 MNHNY and CDR2 SVGAGI come from the germline V gene (reference sequence). V trimming: 6 bases; J trimming: 4 bases; junction bases outside the gene matches: 11. The CDR3 contains 16 residues. The CDR3 nucleotides are TGTGCCAGCAGCCGTCTACTAGCGGGAGCCGTATACGAGCAGTACGTC. Residues: CASSRLLAGAVYEQYV.